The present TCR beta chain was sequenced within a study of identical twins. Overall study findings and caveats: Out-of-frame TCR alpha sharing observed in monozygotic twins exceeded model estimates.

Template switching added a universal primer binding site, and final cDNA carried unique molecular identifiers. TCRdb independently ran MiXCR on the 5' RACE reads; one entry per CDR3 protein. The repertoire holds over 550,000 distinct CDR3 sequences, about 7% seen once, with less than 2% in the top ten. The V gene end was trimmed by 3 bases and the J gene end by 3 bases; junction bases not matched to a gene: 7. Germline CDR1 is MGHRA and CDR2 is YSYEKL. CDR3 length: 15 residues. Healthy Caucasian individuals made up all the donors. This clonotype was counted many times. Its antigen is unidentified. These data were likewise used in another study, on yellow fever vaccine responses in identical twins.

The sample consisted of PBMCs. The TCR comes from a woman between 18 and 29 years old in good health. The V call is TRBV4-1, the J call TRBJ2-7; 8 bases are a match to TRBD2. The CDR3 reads CASSQLAGSLYEQYF. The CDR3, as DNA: TGCGCCAGCAGCCAGCTAGCGGGCAGCCTCTACGAGCAGTACTTC.